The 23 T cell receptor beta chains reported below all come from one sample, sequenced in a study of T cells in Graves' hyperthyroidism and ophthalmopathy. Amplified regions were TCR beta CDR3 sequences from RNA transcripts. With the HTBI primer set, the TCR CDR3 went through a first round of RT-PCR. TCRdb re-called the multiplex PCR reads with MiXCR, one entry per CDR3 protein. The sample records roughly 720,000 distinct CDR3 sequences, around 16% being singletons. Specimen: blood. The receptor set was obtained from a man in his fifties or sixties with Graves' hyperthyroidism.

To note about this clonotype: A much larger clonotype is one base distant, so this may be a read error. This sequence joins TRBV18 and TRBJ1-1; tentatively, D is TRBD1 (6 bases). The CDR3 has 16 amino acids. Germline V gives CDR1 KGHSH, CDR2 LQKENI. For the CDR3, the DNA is TGTGCCAGCTCACCACTAAGTCGGGGGGCAAACACTCAAGCTTTCTTT. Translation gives CASSPLSRGANTQAFF. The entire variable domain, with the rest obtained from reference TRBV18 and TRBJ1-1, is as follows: NAGVMQNPRHLVRRRGQEARLRCSPMKGHSHVYWYRQLPEEGLKFMVYLQKENIIDESGMPKERFSAEFPKEGPSILRIQQVVRGDSAAYFCASSPLSRGANTQAFFGQGTRLTVV.

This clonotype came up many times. The CDR3 coding sequence is TGTGCCAGCAGCGCCTACGGGACAGGCACCTACGAGCAGTACTTC. As protein: CASSAYGTGTYEQYF. The gene calls are TRBV7-8 and TRBJ2-7; 8 nucleotides line up with TRBD1. This CDR3 spans 15 amino acids. From germline, CDR1 is SGHVS and CDR2 FQNEAQ. V shed 5 bases, J shed 2 bases, and the junction held 8 bases outside the gene matches.

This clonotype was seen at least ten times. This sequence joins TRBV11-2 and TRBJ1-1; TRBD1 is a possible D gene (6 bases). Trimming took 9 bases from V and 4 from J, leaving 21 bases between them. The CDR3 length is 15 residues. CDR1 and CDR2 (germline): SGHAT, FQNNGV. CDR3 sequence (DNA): TGTGCCAGTTTTTCAGGGGATGGGCGGGGCACTGAAGCTTTCTTT. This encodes CASFSGDGRGTEAFF.

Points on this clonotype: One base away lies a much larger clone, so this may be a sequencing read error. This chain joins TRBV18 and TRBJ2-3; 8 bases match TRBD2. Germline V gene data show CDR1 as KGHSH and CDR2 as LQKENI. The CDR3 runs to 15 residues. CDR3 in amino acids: CASPPPTAGADTQYF. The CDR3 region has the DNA TGTGCCAGCCCACCACCCACAGCGGGAGCAGATACGCAGTATTTT.

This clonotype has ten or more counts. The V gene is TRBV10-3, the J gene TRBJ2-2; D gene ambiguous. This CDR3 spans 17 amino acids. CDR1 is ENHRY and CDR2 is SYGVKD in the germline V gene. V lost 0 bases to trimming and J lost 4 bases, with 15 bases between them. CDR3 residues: CAISESSRGPATGELFF. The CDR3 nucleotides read TGTGCCATCAGTGAGTCGTCGCGAGGCCCGGCCACCGGGGAGCTGTTTTTT.

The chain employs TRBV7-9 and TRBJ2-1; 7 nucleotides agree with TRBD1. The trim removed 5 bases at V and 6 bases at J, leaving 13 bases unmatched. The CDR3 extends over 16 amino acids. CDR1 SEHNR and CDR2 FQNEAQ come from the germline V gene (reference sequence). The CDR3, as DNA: TGTGCCAGCAGCCCGGGTACAGGGGAGAGGGGCAATGAGCAGTTCTTC. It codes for CASSPGTGERGNEQFF.

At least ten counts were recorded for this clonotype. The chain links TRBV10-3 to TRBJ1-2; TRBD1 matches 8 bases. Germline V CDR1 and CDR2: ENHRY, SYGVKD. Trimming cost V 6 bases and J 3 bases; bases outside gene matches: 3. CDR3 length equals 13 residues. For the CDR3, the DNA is TGTGCCATCAGCATACAGGGGGACTATGGCTACACCTTC. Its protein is CAISIQGDYGYTF.

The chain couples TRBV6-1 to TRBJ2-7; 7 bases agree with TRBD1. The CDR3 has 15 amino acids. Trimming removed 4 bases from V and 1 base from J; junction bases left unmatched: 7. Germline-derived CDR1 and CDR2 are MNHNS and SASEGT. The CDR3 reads CASSGIRDSSYEQYF. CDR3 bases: TGTGCCAGCAGTGGAATCCGGGACAGTTCCTACGAGCAGTACTTC.

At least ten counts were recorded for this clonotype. The CDR3 is CSVTGVRETQYF. DNA of the CDR3: TGCAGCGTTACGGGAGTCAGAGAGACCCAGTACTTC. The chain uses TRBV29-1 and TRBJ2-5; D might be TRBD2 (6 bases). V shed 5 bases and J shed 4 bases, with 11 bases lying between them. The CDR3 contains 12 residues. Per the germline V gene, CDR1 is SQVTM and CDR2 is ANQGSEA.

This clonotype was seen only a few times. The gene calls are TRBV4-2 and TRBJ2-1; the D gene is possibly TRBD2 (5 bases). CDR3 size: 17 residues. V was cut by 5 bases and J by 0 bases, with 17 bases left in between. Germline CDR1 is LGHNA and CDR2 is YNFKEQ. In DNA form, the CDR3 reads TGTGCCAGCAGCGCGGACTCGGGCGGAAGCTCCTACAATGAGCAGTTCTTC. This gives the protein CASSADSGGSSYNEQFF.

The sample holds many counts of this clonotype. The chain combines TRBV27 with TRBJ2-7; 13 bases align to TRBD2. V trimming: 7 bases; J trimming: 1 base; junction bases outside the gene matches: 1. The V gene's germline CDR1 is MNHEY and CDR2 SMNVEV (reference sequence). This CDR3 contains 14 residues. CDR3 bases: TGTGCCAGCACACTAGCGGGAGGGTCCTACGAGCAGTACTTC. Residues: CASTLAGGSYEQYF.

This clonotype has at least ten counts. CDR3: CASLTSGEEAFF. Here the CDR3 DNA reads TGTGCCAGCCTCACTTCAGGGGAAGAAGCTTTCTTT. This chain uses TRBV12-3 or TRBV12-4 with TRBJ1-1; TRBD1 is a possible D gene (6 bases). The CDR3 is made up of 12 amino acids. V lost 8 bases to trimming and J lost 8 bases, with 15 bases between them.

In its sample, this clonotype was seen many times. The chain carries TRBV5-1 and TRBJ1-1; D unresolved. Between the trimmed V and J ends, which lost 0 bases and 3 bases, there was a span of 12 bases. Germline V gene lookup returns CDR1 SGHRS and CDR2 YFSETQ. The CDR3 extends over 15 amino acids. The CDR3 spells CASSLALGMDTEAFF. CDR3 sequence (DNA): TGCGCCAGCAGCTTGGCTCTGGGGATGGACACTGAAGCTTTCTTT.

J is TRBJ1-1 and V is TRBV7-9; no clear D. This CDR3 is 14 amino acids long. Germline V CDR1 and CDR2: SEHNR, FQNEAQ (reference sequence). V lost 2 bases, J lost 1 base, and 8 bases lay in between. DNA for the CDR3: TGTGCCAGCAGCTTATACCAACGGAACACTGAAGCTTTCTTT. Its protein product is CASSLYQRNTEAFF.

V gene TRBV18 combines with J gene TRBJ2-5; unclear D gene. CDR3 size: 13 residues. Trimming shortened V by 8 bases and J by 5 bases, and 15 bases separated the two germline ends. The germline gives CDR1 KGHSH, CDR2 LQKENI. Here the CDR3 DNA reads TGTGCCAGCAGCCCCCCTGTATGGGAGACCCAGTACTTC. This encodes CASSPPVWETQYF.

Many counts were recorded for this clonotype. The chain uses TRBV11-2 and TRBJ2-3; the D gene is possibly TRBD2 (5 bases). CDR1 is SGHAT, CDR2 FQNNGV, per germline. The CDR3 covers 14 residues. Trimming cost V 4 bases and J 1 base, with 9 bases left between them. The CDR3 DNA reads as TGTGCCAGCAGCTCTACAGCGGGCACAGATACGCAGTATTTT. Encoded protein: CASSSTAGTDTQYF. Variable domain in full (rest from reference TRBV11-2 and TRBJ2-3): EAGVAQSPRYKIIEKRQSVAFWCNPISGHATLYWYQQILGQGPKLLIQFQNNGVVDDSQLPKDRFSAERLKGVDSTLKIQPAKLEDSAVYLCASSSTAGTDTQYFGPGTRLTVL.

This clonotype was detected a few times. DNA for the CDR3: TGTGCCAGCAGCTCGGGGACAAGGCTGGAGGACGGGGAGCTGTTTTTT. It encodes CASSSGTRLEDGELFF. This chain connects TRBV5-6 to TRBJ2-2; perhaps TRBD1 as D (6 bases). This CDR3 comprises 16 residues. The V end lost 3 bases, the J end lost 7 bases, and 19 bases lay between the germline ends. Germline CDR1 SGHDT, CDR2 YYEEEE.

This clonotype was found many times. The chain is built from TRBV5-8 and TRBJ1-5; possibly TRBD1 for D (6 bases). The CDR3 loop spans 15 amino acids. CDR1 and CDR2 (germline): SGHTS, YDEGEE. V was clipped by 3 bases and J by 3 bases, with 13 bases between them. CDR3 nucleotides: TGTGCCAGCAGCTGGGGACAATCGAACAATCAGCCCCAGCATTTT. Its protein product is CASSWGQSNNQPQHF.

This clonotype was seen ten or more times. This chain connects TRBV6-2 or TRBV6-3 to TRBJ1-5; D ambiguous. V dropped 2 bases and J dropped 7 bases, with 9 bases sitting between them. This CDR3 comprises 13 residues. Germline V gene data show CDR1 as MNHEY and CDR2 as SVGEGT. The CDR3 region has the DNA TGTGCCAGCAGTTACCAGTTGGGCCAGCCCCAGCATTTT. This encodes CASSYQLGQPQHF.

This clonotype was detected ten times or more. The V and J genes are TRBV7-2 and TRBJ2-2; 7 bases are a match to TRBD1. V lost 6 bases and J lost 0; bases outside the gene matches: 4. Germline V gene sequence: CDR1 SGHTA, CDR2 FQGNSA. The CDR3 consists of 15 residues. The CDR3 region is CASRVDRANTGELFF. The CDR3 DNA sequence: TGTGCCAGCAGAGTCGACAGGGCGAACACCGGGGAGCTGTTTTTT.

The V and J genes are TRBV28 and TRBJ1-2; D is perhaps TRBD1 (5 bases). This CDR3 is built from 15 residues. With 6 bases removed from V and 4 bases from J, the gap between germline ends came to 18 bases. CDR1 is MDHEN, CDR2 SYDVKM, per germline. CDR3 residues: CASSPLRSGGYGYTF. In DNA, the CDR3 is TGTGCCAGCAGCCCCCTTCGGTCGGGGGGCTATGGCTACACCTTC.

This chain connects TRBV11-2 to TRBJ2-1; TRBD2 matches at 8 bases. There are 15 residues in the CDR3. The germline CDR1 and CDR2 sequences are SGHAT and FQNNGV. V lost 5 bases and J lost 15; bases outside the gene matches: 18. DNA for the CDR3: TGTGCCAGCAGCATCAACCCCACAAGGGGGACTAGTCTGTTCTTC. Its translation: CASSINPTRGTSLFF.

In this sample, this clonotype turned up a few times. The CDR3 DNA sequence: TGTGCCAGCAGTGGGGAGGGACTAGCGGGACTGGAGCAGTTCTTC. This translates into CASSGEGLAGLEQFF. The rearrangement joins TRBV6-1 to TRBJ2-1; 13 bases agree with TRBD2. The J segment lost 10 bases and the V segment lost 4 bases, leaving 7 bases of the junction unmatched. Germline V gene sequence: CDR1 MNHNS, CDR2 SASEGT. This CDR3 is built from 15 residues.